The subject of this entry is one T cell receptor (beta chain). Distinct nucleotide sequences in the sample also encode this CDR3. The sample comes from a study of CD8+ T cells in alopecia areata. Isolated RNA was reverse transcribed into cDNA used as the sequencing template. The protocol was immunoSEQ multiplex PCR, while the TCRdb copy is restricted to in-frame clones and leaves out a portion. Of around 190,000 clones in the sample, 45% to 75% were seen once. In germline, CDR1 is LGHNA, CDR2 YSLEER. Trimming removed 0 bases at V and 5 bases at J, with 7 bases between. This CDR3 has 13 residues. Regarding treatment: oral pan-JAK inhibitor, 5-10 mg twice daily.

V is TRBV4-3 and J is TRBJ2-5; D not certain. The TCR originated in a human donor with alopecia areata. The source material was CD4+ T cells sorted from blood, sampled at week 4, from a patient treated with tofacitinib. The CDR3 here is CASSQDRKETQYF. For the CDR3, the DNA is TGCGCCAGCAGCCAAGATCGTAAGGAGACCCAGTACTTC.